This T cell receptor beta chain was obtained from a study of cytomegalovirus exposure and HLA in healthy donors. Whole-study results and caveats: A list of around 160 TCR beta chains associated with cytomegalovirus was given. Later analysis revealed greater clonal expansion in HLA-associated TCR beta chains than in equally common others.

The CDR3 has 16 amino acids. Germline CDR1 reads SGHNT; CDR2 reads YYREEE (reference sequence). Unmatched junction bases numbered 6, after V lost 1 base and J lost 5 bases. Regarding this clone: Its antigen is currently unknown.

PCR amplification relied on 60 Vbeta primers (plus 13 Jbeta primers). Only in-frame clones appear in the TCRdb table, and some are missing; sequencing was by immunoSEQ multiplex PCR. The sample shows about 160,000 clones, around 77% of them seen only once. The material sequenced was PBMCs. This chain joins TRBV5-4 and TRBJ1-4; TRBD1 agrees at 9 bases. The clonotype originates from a woman in her twenties or thirties in good health and CMV-seronegative. The CDR3 reads CASSLLPGTGNEKLFF. The CDR3 region has the DNA TGTGCCAGCAGCTTGCTTCCCGGGACAGGGAATGAAAAACTGTTTTTT.